Sequencing of this T cell receptor (beta chain) was carried out in a study of beta chain features in type 1 diabetes. Sorting that relied on CD45RO/CCR7/CD25/CD127/CD95/CD27 yielded CD4+ naive, central memory, regulatory and stem cell-like memory cells. V shed 1 base and J shed 8 bases, with 16 bases lying between them. The CDR3 spans 15 residues. Germline assignment: CDR1 SGHNT and CDR2 YYREEE (reference sequence). The investigators reverse transcribed all of the isolated RNA, so they sequenced expressed TCRB transcripts. Sequencing used immunoSEQ multiplex PCR; TCRdb keeps in-frame clones, though not all of them. The sample records fewer than 450,000 clones, approximately 13% being singletons. With regard to this clone: Antigen unknown.

Regarding the study as a whole: Type 1 diabetes patients had TCRB CDR3s that were shorter (moderately but significantly so) in all four CD4+ subsets. In the patient group, naive, central memory and Treg TCRB repertoires seemed more alike than in the healthy donor group. At VDJ recombination sites, type 1 diabetes patients had fewer insertions and more deleted nucleotides.

The chain joins TRBV5-4 to TRBJ2-1; D ambiguous. Material: naive CD4+ T cells from blood. The origin of this receptor is a woman younger than 30 with type 1 diabetes. The CDR3 nucleotides are TGTGCCAGCAGCTTGACCCCCGCCGCGGCGGATGAGCAGTTCTTC. This codes for CASSLTPAAADEQFF.